This TCR beta chain was found in a study of blood T cell repertoires in COVID-19. The overall study: Sites in the United States, Italy and Spain provided acute and convalescent COVID-19 samples. PBMCs, B-cell-depleted T cells, or T cells were the source of the cDNA or gDNA that made up the material.

Repertoires were generated with immunoSEQ multiplex PCR, while TCRdb's copy carries only in-frame clones and drops some. The table has approximately 160,000 clones, around four fifths seen once. Trimming removed 2 bases from V and 5 bases from J, with 10 bases in between. The germline V gene has CDR1 SGHTA and CDR2 FQGNSA. The CDR3 sequence is 14 residues long. This sequence joins TRBV7-2 and TRBJ2-1, with a weak D call TRBD1 (6 bases). The receptor was derived from a human donor in a cohort sampled during active COVID-19. The source material was peripheral blood. In nucleotides, the CDR3 is TGTGCCAGCAGCTTAAGAGGACAGAACAATGAGCAGTTCTTC. Translation gives CASSLRGQNNEQFF.